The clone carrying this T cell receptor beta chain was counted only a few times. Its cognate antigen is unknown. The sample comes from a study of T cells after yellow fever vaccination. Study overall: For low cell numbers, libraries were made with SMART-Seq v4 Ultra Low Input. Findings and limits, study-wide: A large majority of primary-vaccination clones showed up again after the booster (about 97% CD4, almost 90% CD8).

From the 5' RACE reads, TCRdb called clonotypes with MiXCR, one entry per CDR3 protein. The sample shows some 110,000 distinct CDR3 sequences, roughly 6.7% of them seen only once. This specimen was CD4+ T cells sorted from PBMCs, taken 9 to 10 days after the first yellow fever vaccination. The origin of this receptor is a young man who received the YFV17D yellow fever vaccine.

The CDR3 region has the DNA TGCAGTGCTAGAGACCGGATAAATCCCTACACCTTC. Translated, it gives CSARDRINPYTF. This rearrangement joins TRBV20-1 to TRBJ1-2, with D uncertain. Between the trimmed V and J ends, which lost 0 bases and 10 bases, there was a span of 12 bases. The CDR3 spans 12 residues. Germline assignment: CDR1 DFQATT and CDR2 SNEGSKA (reference sequence).